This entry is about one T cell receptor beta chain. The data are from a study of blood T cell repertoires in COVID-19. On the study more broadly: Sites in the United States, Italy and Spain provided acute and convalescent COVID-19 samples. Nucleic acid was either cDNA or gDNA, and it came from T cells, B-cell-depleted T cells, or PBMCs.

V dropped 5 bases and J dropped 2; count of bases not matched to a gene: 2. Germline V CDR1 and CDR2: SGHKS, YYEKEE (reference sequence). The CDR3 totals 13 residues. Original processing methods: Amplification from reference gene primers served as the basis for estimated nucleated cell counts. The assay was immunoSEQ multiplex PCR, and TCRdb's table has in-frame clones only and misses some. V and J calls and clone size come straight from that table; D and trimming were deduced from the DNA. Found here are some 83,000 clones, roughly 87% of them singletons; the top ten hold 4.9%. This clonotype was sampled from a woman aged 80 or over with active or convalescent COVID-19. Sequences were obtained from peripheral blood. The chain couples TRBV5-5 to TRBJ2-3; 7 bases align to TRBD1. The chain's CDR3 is CASSRGLTDTQYF. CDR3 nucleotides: TGTGCCAGCAGTAGGGGGCTCACAGATACGCAGTATTTT.